This T cell receptor (beta chain) comes out of a study of monozygotic twins with inflammatory bowel disease. TCRdb reprocessed the 5' RACE reads and reports one entry per CDR3 protein, with no DNA. This repertoire includes about 380,000 distinct CDR3 sequences. The sequenced material came from blood. This TCR was recovered from a human donor with ulcerative colitis or Crohn's disease, or a healthy co-twin of an affected twin (not recorded which).

The CDR3 spells CASSYFPGEPQHF. The chain uses TRBV6-5 and TRBJ1-5; the D call of TRBD1 rests on TCRdb alone, since no DNA is present to check it. The CDR3 is made up of 13 amino acids. Germline CDR1 is MNHEY and CDR2 is SVGAGI.